The clone carrying this T cell receptor (beta chain) was detected once. The CDR3 loop spans 15 amino acids. Germline V gives CDR1 SGDLS, CDR2 YYNGEE. Trimming removed 1 base at V and 4 bases at J, with 14 bases between. In the authors' methods: Estimation of nucleated cell counts relied on the amplification of reference gene primers. This table comes from immunoSEQ multiplex PCR, and its TCRdb copy is limited to in-frame clones, with some not included. The V and J calls and clone size come from that table; D and trimming were worked out from the DNA. This sample has some 250,000 clones, with nearly 90% found just once. The entry originates in a study of blood T cell repertoires in COVID-19. Study details: COVID-19 samples from acute and convalescent phases originated in the United States, Italy and Spain. Nucleic acid was either cDNA or gDNA, and it came from T cells, B-cell-depleted T cells, or PBMCs.

The chain uses TRBV9 and TRBJ1-1; tentative D call: TRBD1 (6 bases). This TCR derives from a human donor in a cohort sampled during active COVID-19. What was sequenced was peripheral blood. CDR3 residues: CASSVSPQGGTEAFF. The CDR3 coding sequence is TGTGCCAGCAGCGTATCCCCACAGGGTGGCACTGAAGCTTTCTTT.